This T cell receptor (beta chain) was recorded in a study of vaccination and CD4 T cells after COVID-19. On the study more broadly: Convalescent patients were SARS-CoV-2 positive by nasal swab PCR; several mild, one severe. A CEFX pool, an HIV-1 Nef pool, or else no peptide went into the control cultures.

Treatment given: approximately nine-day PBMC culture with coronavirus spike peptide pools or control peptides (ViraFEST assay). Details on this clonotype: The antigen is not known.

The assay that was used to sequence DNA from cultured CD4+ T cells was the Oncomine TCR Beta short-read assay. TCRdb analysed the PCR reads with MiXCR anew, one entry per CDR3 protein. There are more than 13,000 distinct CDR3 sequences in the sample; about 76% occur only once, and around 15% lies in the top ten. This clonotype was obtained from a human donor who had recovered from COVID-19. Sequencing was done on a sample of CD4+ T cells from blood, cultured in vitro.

CDR3 bases: TGCGCCAGCTCCCAGGACAGGCAAGAGACCCAGTACTTC. Encoded protein: CASSQDRQETQYF. The chain is built from TRBV5-1 and TRBJ2-5; 7 positions agree with TRBD1. The CDR3 contains 13 residues. After removal of 7 bases from V and 2 bases from J, the junction contained 5 bases not matched to a gene. Germline loops: CDR1 SGHRS, CDR2 YFSETQ.